One and the same sample provided the 25 T cell receptor beta chains below, sequenced in a study of blood T cell repertoires in COVID-19. Profiling relied on immunoSEQ multiplex PCR, and the TCRdb table lists in-frame clones only, not all of them. The sample holds some 90,000 clones, 75% to 90% seen once. Material for sequencing was peripheral blood. Receptors were obtained from a human donor in a cohort sampled during active COVID-19.

The chain joins TRBV18 to TRBJ2-7; 13 bases line up with TRBD2. The V segment lost 2 bases and the J segment 3 bases; nucleotides outside the gene matches: 1. This CDR3 is built from 15 residues. The germline CDR1 and CDR2 sequences are KGHSH and LQKENI. The CDR3 nucleotides read TGTGCCAGCTCACCAGGACTAGCGGGAGACTACGAGCAGTACTTC. Protein product: CASSPGLAGDYEQYF.

The gene calls are TRBV6-1 and TRBJ1-4, with D possibly TRBD1 on 6 matching bases. The length of the CDR3 is 18 residues. V was cut by 0 bases and J by 0 bases, with 14 bases left in between. Germline V gives CDR1 MNHNS, CDR2 SASEGT. CDR3 sequence: CASSEAIGTPATNEKLFF. CDR3 in DNA: TGTGCCAGCAGTGAAGCTATTGGGACACCGGCAACTAATGAAAAACTGTTTTTT.

The chain has TRBV4-2 and TRBJ2-7; 7 bases are a match to TRBD2. The V gene end was trimmed by 0 bases and the J gene end by 3 bases; junction bases not matched to a gene: 14. CDR3 length equals 18 residues. Germline CDR1 and CDR2: LGHNA and YNFKEQ. The chain's CDR3 is CASSQDWSFGTTNYEQYF. CDR3 coding DNA: TGTGCCAGCAGCCAAGACTGGTCATTCGGGACTACGAACTACGAGCAGTACTTC.

The count of this clone is one. This sequence joins TRBV5-1 and TRBJ2-7; 9 bases align to TRBD1. The CDR3 is made up of 14 amino acids. The germline V gene has CDR1 SGHRS and CDR2 YFSETQ. With 3 bases clipped from V and 2 bases from J, the junction kept 3 bases outside the gene matches. The CDR3 nucleotides are TGCGCCAGCAGCTCGGGGGACAGGGCCTACGAGCAGTACTTC. It specifies CASSSGDRAYEQYF.

This chain joins TRBV5-1 and TRBJ1-4; TRBD1 matches 9 bases. Germline trimming cut 4 bases from V and 8 bases from J; bases unmatched to any gene: 9. In germline, CDR1 is SGHRS, CDR2 YFSETQ. The CDR3 length is 15 residues. This chain's CDR3 is CASSDAGQGWEKLFF. In DNA form, the CDR3 reads TGCGCCAGCAGCGACGCGGGACAGGGATGGGAAAAACTGTTTTTT. Full variable domain (missing parts from reference TRBV5-1 and TRBJ1-4): KAGVTQTPRYLIKTRGQQVTLSCSPISGHRSVSWYQQTPGQGLQFLFEYFSETQRNKGNFPGRFSGRQFSNSRSEMNVSTLELGDSALYLCASSDAGQGWEKLFFGSGTQLSVL.

The rearrangement links TRBV18 to TRBJ2-7; D is uncertain. The V gene's germline CDR1 is KGHSH and CDR2 LQKENI. V lost 2 bases, J lost 2 bases, and 19 bases lay in between. CDR3 size: 17 residues. The DNA of the CDR3 is TGTGCCAGCTCACCATTTAGCCTCGGAAGTGGCACCTACGAGCAGTACTTC. It is translated as CASSPFSLGSGTYEQYF.

The rearrangement joins TRBV5-1 to TRBJ2-7; 7 nucleotides match TRBD2. The CDR3 totals 15 residues. The V gene's germline CDR1 is SGHRS and CDR2 YFSETQ. The junction had 9 bases not matched to a gene; V was cut back by 1 base and J by 5 bases. CDR3 amino acids: CASSLSGTPGHEQYF. The CDR3 DNA follows: TGCGCCAGCAGCTTGAGCGGGACGCCTGGCCACGAGCAGTACTTC.

This clone is a singleton in its sample. The chain couples TRBV6-5 to TRBJ1-3; D gene uncertain. Germline CDR1 and CDR2: MNHEY and SVGAGI. This CDR3 has 15 amino acids. Trimming removed 6 bases from V and 0 bases from J, with 12 bases in between. The chain's CDR3 is CASSQRGISGNTIYF. DNA of the CDR3: TGTGCCAGCAGCCAGCGGGGTATCTCTGGAAACACCATATATTTT.

The CDR3: CASSQPRTGAEAFF. For the CDR3, the DNA is TGTGCCAGCAGCCAACCCCGGACAGGGGCTGAAGCTTTCTTT. The chain joins TRBV28 to TRBJ1-1; 9 bases agree with TRBD1. V was pared by 6 bases and J by 6 bases, with 8 bases of the junction left unmatched. The CDR3 sequence is 14 residues long. The germline V gene encodes CDR1 MDHEN and CDR2 SYDVKM.

The chain joins TRBV4-1 to TRBJ2-7; perhaps TRBD2 as D (6 bases). Germline V CDR1 and CDR2: MGHRA, YSYEKL. This CDR3 contains 15 residues. The ends were cut back, 2 bases at V and 4 bases at J, with 15 bases in the middle. CDR3 sequence: CASSQLSGPGYEQYF. CDR3 coding DNA: TGCGCCAGCAGCCAACTTAGCGGTCCCGGATACGAGCAGTACTTC.

This rearrangement joins TRBV6-5 to TRBJ1-4, with no clear D. Deletions cut 7 bases from V and 4 bases from J, with 16 bases between. The CDR3 loop spans 15 amino acids. CDR1 and CDR2 (germline): MNHEY, SVGAGI. CDR3 DNA sequence: TGTGCCAGCAATAGACACGAGACTAATAATGAAAAACTGTTTTTT. This encodes CASNRHETNNEKLFF.

The chain recombines TRBV11-2 with TRBJ2-2; D is unresolved. Trimming left V 4 bases short and J 3 bases short, with 6 bases between. This CDR3 is built from 13 residues. Germline loops: CDR1 SGHAT, CDR2 FQNNGV. CDR3 in DNA: TGTGCCAGCAGCTCCGGGTACACCGGGGAGCTGTTTTTT. It specifies CASSSGYTGELFF.

This clone appeared a few times. This chain joins TRBV2 and TRBJ2-7; 9 bases are shared with TRBD2. This CDR3 is built from 14 residues. V lost 5 bases to trimming and J lost 6 bases; unmatched junction nucleotides: 8. CDR1 and CDR2 from the germline V gene are SNHLY and FYNNEI. In nucleotides, the CDR3 is TGTGCCAGCAGTAGTCTAGCGGGATTGAGCGAGCAGTACTTC. Its protein is CASSSLAGLSEQYF. The complete variable domain, with remaining parts taken from reference TRBV2 and TRBJ2-7, reads EPEVTQTPSHQVTQMGQEVILRCVPISNHLYFYWYRQILGQKVEFLVSFYNNEISEKSEIFDDQFSVERPDGSNFTLKIRSTKLEDSAMYFCASSSLAGLSEQYFGPGTRLTVT.

In its sample, this clone was seen once. The chain joins TRBV5-1 to TRBJ2-5; D is possibly TRBD2 (6 bases). The ends were cut back, 2 bases at V and 2 bases at J, with 10 bases in the middle. The CDR3 loop spans 14 amino acids. CDR1 SGHRS and CDR2 YFSETQ come from the germline V gene. CDR3 in DNA: TGCGCCAGCAGCTTTTCCAGCGGGCAAGAGACCCAGTACTTC. This encodes CASSFSSGQETQYF. Full variable domain (rest looked up from reference TRBV5-1 and TRBJ2-5): KAGVTQTPRYLIKTRGQQVTLSCSPISGHRSVSWYQQTPGQGLQFLFEYFSETQRNKGNFPGRFSGRQFSNSRSEMNVSTLELGDSALYLCASSFSSGQETQYFGPGTRLLVL.

The chain combines TRBV6-1 with TRBJ1-2, with D unresolved. Germline lookup yields CDR1 MNHNS and CDR2 SASEGT. The CDR3 runs 14 residues. The V and J ends lost 2 bases and 2 bases respectively, with 9 bases between them. This chain's CDR3 is CASSEQNGNYGYTF. The DNA of the CDR3 is TGTGCCAGCAGTGAACAAAACGGGAACTATGGCTACACCTTC.

This clone is a singleton in its sample. The chain recombines TRBV21-1 with TRBJ2-7; the table's TRBD2 call for D was not verified on the DNA. TRBV21-1 is deemed a pseudogene. The length of the CDR3 is 14 residues. The CDR3, as DNA: TGTGCCAGCAGCAAAGTTAGTCCTTCCTACGAGCAGTACTTC. Its translation is CASSKVSPSYEQYF.

The CDR3 DNA sequence: TGTGCCAGCAACTCAGGGGTAAGCGGGAGGAACGAGCAGTACTTC. As protein: CASNSGVSGRNEQYF. This chain uses TRBV11-3 with TRBJ2-7; 9 bases map to TRBD2. Germline V lookup: CDR1 SGHNT, CDR2 YENEEA. This CDR3 region has 15 residues. J was trimmed by 5 bases and V by 7 bases; bases with no gene match: 12.

The V gene is TRBV2, the J gene TRBJ2-6, with 12 bases aligning to TRBD2. This CDR3 has 18 residues. The trim removed 5 bases at V and 2 bases at J, leaving 7 bases unmatched. Germline assignment: CDR1 SNHLY and CDR2 FYNNEI. CDR3 in amino acids: CASSLRLAGVAGANVLTF. The CDR3 DNA follows: TGTGCCAGCAGTCTAAGACTAGCGGGAGTAGCTGGGGCCAACGTCCTGACTTTC.

This clone was recorded a few times. This chain links TRBV10-2 with TRBJ2-7; 7 nucleotides line up with TRBD2. CDR1 and CDR2 (germline): WSHSY, SAAADI. With V trimmed by 8 bases and J by 7 bases, 11 bases remained unmatched. The CDR3 is 13 residues long. Here the CDR3 reads CASLRLAPTEQYF. Here the CDR3 DNA reads TGCGCCAGCTTGCGACTAGCCCCTACGGAGCAGTACTTC.

The genes are TRBV7-8 and TRBJ2-7, with D perhaps TRBD1 (6 bases). Germline V gene lookup returns CDR1 SGHVS and CDR2 FQNEAQ. Trimming shortened V by 2 bases and J by 2 bases, and 13 bases separated the two germline ends. This CDR3 contains 15 residues. CDR3 sequence reads: CASSLYRDLTYEQYF. CDR3 DNA: TGTGCCAGCAGCTTATACAGGGACCTTACCTACGAGCAGTACTTC.

Here the CDR3 reads CASSEAGGPVYEQYF. In DNA form, the CDR3 reads TGTGCCAGCAGTGAAGCGGGAGGGCCGGTATACGAGCAGTACTTC. This rearrangement joins TRBV6-1 to TRBJ2-7; 7 nucleotides match TRBD2. The length of the CDR3 is 15 residues. Germline V lookup: CDR1 MNHNS, CDR2 SASEGT. J gave up 4 bases and V 0 bases, and 6 bases lay outside the gene matches.

The chain employs TRBV5-6 and TRBJ2-7, with a tentative D call TRBD2 (6 bases). The CDR3 totals 19 residues. Trimming took off 0 bases at V and 3 bases at J, with 25 bases between the two ends. Germline V gene sequence: CDR1 SGHDT, CDR2 YYEEEE. CDR3 amino acids: CASSLGGSGTSRAFYEQYF. CDR3 nucleotide sequence: TGTGCCAGCAGCTTGGGAGGTAGCGGCACCTCACGGGCCTTCTACGAGCAGTACTTC.

The chain joins TRBV6-1 to TRBJ2-7; D not resolved. Trimming shortened V by 0 bases and J by 7 bases, and 7 bases separated the two germline ends. The length of the CDR3 is 12 residues. Germline loops: CDR1 MNHNS, CDR2 SASEGT. The CDR3 region has the DNA TGTGCCAGCAGTGAAGCCGACACGGAGCAGTACTTC. Translating gives CASSEADTEQYF.

The chain joins TRBV18 to TRBJ1-6; D gene ambiguous. The germline V and J ends were trimmed by 6 bases and 6 bases, with 18 bases remaining between them. CDR1 is KGHSH and CDR2 is LQKENI in the germline V gene. This CDR3 has 16 amino acids. The CDR3, as DNA: TGTGCCAGCTCCTCCGGCTCCCCGGGATTTAATTCACCCCTCCACTTT. This gives the protein CASSSGSPGFNSPLHF.

This rearrangement joins TRBV29-1 to TRBJ2-3, with TRBD1 identical over 11 bases. The junction had 5 bases not matched to a gene; V was cut back by 7 bases and J by 2 bases. The CDR3 contains 14 residues. Germline V lookup: CDR1 SQVTM, CDR2 ANQGSEA. The CDR3 spells CSAGTGGVTDTQYF. The CDR3 DNA reads as TGCAGCGCCGGGACAGGGGGTGTCACAGATACGCAGTATTTT.